The present entry profiles one T cell receptor beta chain with its context. As yet, its antigen is unknown. The sample belongs to a study of cytomegalovirus exposure and HLA in healthy donors. Study results and limitations: Exclusion as indistinguishable affected some V segments, including TRBV6-2 and TRBV6-3.

The J segment lost 8 bases and the V segment lost 5 bases, leaving 8 bases of the junction unmatched. The CDR3 contains 14 residues. The germline V gene encodes CDR1 LNHDA and CDR2 SQIVND (reference sequence). PCR employed 60 Vbeta and 13 Jbeta primers. The table came from immunoSEQ multiplex PCR; TCRdb's copy has only in-frame clones and leaves some out. The table shows fewer than 200,000 clones, with nearly 80% occurring only once. This TCR was recovered from a man aged 18 to 29 in good health and CMV-seropositive. The sequencing input was PBMCs. The chain carries TRBV19 and TRBJ2-1; 8 bases map to TRBD2. The CDR3 here is CASSFPGGIHEQFF. The CDR3 DNA follows: TGTGCCAGTAGTTTTCCGGGGGGGATCCATGAGCAGTTCTTC.